This passage covers 10 T cell receptor beta chains from one sample sequenced in a study of cytomegalovirus exposure and HLA in healthy donors. It was with 60 Vbeta and 13 Jbeta primers that the PCR ran. TCRdb keeps only in-frame clones here, not all; method: immunoSEQ multiplex PCR. The sample includes some 85,000 clones, nearly 80% of them seen just once. The sample comprised PBMCs. These receptors were collected from a middle-aged woman in good health and CMV-seropositive.

This clone was recorded only once. DNA for the CDR3: TGCGCCAGCAGCGCAACCCTAGCGGGAAACGGGGAGACCCAGTACTTC. Residues: CASSATLAGNGETQYF. The V call is TRBV5-1, the J call TRBJ2-5, with 9 bases aligning to TRBD2. This CDR3 is built from 16 residues. Trimming removed 4 bases from V and 5 bases from J; junction bases left unmatched: 12. In germline, CDR1 is SGHRS, CDR2 YFSETQ.

The chain carries TRBV28 and TRBJ1-1; 9 bases are shared with TRBD1. Looked up from germline, CDR1 is MDHEN and CDR2 is SYDVKM. V was clipped by 10 bases and J by 2 bases; unmatched bases: 8. The CDR3 has 14 residues. The CDR3 is CAIQGQGGNTEAFF. The CDR3 region has the DNA TGTGCCATTCAGGGACAGGGTGGAAACACTGAAGCTTTCTTT.

This rearrangement joins TRBV4-2 to TRBJ2-5, with 9 bases identical to TRBD1. The J call is doubtful: the DNA matches TRBJ2-7 better. The CDR3 is 17 residues long. The germline V gene has CDR1 LGHNA and CDR2 YNFKEQ. The CDR3 DNA follows: TGTGCCAGCAGCCAAGATTTGGCGGGACAGGGTATCTACGAGCAGTACTTC. Translation gives CASSQDLAGQGIYEQYF.

The genes are TRBV7-2 and TRBJ2-3, with D maybe TRBD2 (6 bases). Germline V gene sequence: CDR1 SGHTA, CDR2 FQGNSA. V was cut by 4 bases and J by 1 base, with 15 bases left in between. The CDR3 runs to 16 residues. As DNA, the CDR3 is TGTGCCAGCAGCTCCCCCGCGGGGCCCCGCACAGATACGCAGTATTTT. As protein: CASSSPAGPRTDTQYF.

The chain carries TRBV29-1 and TRBJ2-1; 8 positions agree with TRBD2. Germline V CDR1 and CDR2: SQVTM, ANQGSEA. The CDR3 is made up of 12 amino acids. V shed 3 bases, J shed 15 bases, and the junction held 10 bases outside the gene matches. The CDR3 DNA follows: TGCAGCGTTGATCTCAATAGCGGGATGGGGTTCTTC. It codes for CSVDLNSGMGFF.

In this sample, this clone turned up once. The chain joins TRBV27 to TRBJ2-3; perhaps TRBD1 as D (6 bases). The CDR3 covers 16 residues. Trimming took 5 bases from V and 1 from J, leaving 16 bases between them. CDR1 is MNHEY, CDR2 SMNVEV, per germline (reference sequence). In DNA, the CDR3 is TGTGCCAGCAGTCCCCGCAGGGGCCAACGCACAGATACGCAGTATTTT. Translated: CASSPRRGQRTDTQYF.

This chain connects TRBV20-1 to TRBJ2-5; D not certain. The germline gives CDR1 DFQATT, CDR2 SNEGSKA (reference sequence). V was trimmed by 1 base and J by 5 bases, leaving 5 bases between them. The CDR3 is 11 amino acids. The CDR3 nucleotides are TGCAGTGCTAGAGTCTATGAGACCCAGTACTTC. Its protein is CSARVYETQYF.

The genes are TRBV13 and TRBJ2-1; D may be TRBD2 (7 bases). The germline gives CDR1 PRHDT, CDR2 FYEKMQ (reference sequence). Trimming left V 5 bases short and J 0 bases short, with 17 bases between. The CDR3 extends over 17 amino acids. CDR3 amino acids: CASSPRGGPNSYNEQFF. The CDR3 coding sequence is TGTGCCAGCAGCCCGAGGGGGGGGCCTAACTCCTACAATGAGCAGTTCTTC.

The chain couples TRBV7-3 to TRBJ2-3, with TRBD2 identical over 7 bases. Germline assignment: CDR1 SGHTA and CDR2 FQGTGA. The CDR3 sequence is 14 residues long. The V segment lost 5 bases and the J segment 6 bases; nucleotides outside the gene matches: 8. The chain's CDR3 is CASSPGLGADTQYF. The DNA of the CDR3 is TGTGCCAGCAGCCCTGGACTAGGTGCGGATACGCAGTATTTT.

V and J are TRBV6-5 and TRBJ1-2; D call uncertain. V was trimmed by 8 bases and J by 2 bases, leaving 12 bases between them. Germline V gene lookup returns CDR1 MNHEY and CDR2 SVGAGI. The CDR3 extends over 13 amino acids. In DNA, the CDR3 is TGTGCCAGCCGTCTTCCCGGGAACTATGGCTACACCTTC. It translates to CASRLPGNYGYTF.